This TCR beta chain was observed in a study of CD8 T cells in Susac syndrome. Trimming took 3 bases from V and 13 from J, leaving 16 bases between them. The CDR3 runs 12 residues. Germline loops: CDR1 SQVTM, CDR2 ANQGSEA. The RNA, about 0.45 to 1 ug, was put through reverse transcription using random hexamers. TCRdb re-analysed the immunoSEQ multiplex PCR reads in MiXCR, keeping a single row per CDR3 protein. The sample records about 150,000 distinct CDR3 sequences, 85% to 95% being singletons. This clonotype was counted a single time. This clonotype was obtained from a human donor with Susac syndrome. The sample was CD4+ T cells from PBMCs. The J gene is TRBJ2-1, the V gene TRBV29-1, with a tentative D call TRBD2 (7 bases). In DNA, the CDR3 is TGCAGCGTTGATCAAGGGGGGGCCGGACAGTTCTTC. This sequence encodes CSVDQGGAGQFF.